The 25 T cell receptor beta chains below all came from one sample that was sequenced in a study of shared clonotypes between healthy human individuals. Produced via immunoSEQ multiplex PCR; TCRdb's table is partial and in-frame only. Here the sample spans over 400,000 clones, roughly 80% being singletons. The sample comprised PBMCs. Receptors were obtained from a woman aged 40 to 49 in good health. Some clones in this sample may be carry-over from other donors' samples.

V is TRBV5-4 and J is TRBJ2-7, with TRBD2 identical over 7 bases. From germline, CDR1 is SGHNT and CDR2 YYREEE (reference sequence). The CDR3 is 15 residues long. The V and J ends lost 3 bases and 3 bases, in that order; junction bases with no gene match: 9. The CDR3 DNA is TGTGCCAGCAGCTCGTTTGGGGGGGGAGACTACGAGCAGTACTTC. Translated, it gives CASSSFGGGDYEQYF.

The DNA of the CDR3 is TGCGCCAGCAGCCAAGATCTTGGACTAGCGGGAGGGAACGAGCAGTACTTC. It codes for CASSQDLGLAGGNEQYF. The gene calls are TRBV4-3 and TRBJ2-7, with 15 nucleotides matching TRBD2. CDR1 is LGHNA, CDR2 YSLEER, per germline. The CDR3 covers 17 residues. With V trimmed by 0 bases and J by 5 bases, 5 bases remained unmatched.

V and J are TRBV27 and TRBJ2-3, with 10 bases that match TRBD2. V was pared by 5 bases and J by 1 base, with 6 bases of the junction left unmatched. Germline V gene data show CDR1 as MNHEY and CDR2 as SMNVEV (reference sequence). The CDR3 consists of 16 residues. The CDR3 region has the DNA TGTGCCAGCAGTCCTAGCGGGAGATGGGGCACAGATACGCAGTATTTT. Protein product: CASSPSGRWGTDTQYF.

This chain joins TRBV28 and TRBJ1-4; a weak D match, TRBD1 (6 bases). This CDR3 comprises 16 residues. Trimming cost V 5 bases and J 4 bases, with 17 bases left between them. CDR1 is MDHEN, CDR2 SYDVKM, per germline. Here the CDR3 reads CASSRTARLFNEKLFF. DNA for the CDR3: TGTGCCAGCAGTCGGACAGCGAGGCTGTTTAATGAAAAACTGTTTTTT.

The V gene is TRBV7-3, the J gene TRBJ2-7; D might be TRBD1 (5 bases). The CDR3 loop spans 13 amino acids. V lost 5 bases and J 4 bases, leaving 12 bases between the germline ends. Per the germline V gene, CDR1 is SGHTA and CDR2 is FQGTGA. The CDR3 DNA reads TGTGCCAGCAGCCTCGGCAGGGCGTACGAGCAGTACTTC. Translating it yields CASSLGRAYEQYF. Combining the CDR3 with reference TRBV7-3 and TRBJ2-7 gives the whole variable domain GAGVSQTPSNKVTEKGKYVELRCDPISGHTALYWYRQSLGQGPEFLIYFQGTGAADDSGLPNDRFFAVRPEGSVSTLKIQRTERGDSAVYLCASSLGRAYEQYFGPGTRLTVT.

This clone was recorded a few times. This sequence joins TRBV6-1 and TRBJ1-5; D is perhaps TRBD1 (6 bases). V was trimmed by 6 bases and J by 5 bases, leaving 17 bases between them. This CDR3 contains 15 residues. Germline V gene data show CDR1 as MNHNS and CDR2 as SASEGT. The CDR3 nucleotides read TGTGCCAGCAGACAACAGGGAGTGTTTCATCAGCCCCAGCATTTT. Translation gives CASRQQGVFHQPQHF.

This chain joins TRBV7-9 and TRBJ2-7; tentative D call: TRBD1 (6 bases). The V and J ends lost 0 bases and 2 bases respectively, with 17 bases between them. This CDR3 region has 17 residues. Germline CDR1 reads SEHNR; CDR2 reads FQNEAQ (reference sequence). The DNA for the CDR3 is TGTGCCAGCAGCTTAGCCCCGCGGCAGGGGCTTACCTACGAGCAGTACTTC. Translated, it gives CASSLAPRQGLTYEQYF.

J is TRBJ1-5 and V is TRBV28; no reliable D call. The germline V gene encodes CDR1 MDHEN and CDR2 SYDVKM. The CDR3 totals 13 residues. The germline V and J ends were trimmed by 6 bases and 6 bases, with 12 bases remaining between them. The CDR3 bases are TGTGCCAGCAGGCCAGGCTGGGGTCAGCCCCAGCATTTT. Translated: CASRPGWGQPQHF.

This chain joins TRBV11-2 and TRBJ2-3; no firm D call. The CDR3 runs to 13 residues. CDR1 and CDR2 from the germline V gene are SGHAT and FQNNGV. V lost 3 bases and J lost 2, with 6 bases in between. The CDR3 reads CASSFWNTDTQYF. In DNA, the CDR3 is TGTGCCAGCAGCTTCTGGAACACAGATACGCAGTATTTT.

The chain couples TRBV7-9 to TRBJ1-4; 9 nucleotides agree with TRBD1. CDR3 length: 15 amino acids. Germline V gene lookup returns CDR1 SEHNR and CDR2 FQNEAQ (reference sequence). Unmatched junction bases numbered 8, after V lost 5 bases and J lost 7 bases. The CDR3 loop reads CASSNHRGQGEKLFF. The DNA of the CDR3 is TGTGCCAGCAGCAACCACAGGGGGCAGGGTGAAAAACTGTTTTTT.

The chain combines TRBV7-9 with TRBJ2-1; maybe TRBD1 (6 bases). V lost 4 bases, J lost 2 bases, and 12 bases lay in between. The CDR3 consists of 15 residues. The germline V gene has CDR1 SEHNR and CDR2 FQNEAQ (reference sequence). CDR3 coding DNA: TGTGCCAGCAGCTCAACAGGGAGCCCCTACAATGAGCAGTTCTTC. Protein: CASSSTGSPYNEQFF.

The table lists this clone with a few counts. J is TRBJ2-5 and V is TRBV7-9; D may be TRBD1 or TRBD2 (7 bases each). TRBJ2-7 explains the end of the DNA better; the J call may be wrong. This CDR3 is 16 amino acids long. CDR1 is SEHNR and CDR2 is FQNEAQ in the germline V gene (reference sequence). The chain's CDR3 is CASSRGGTADSYEQYF. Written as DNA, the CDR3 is TGTGCCAGCAGCCGGGGAGGGACAGCGGACTCCTACGAGCAGTACTTC.

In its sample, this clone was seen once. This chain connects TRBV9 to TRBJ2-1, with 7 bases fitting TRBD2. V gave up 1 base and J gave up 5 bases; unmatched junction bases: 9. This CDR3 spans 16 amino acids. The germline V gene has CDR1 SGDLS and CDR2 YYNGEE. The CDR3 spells CASSVRLAASNNEQFF. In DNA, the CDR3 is TGTGCCAGCAGCGTACGACTAGCTGCCTCGAACAATGAGCAGTTCTTC.

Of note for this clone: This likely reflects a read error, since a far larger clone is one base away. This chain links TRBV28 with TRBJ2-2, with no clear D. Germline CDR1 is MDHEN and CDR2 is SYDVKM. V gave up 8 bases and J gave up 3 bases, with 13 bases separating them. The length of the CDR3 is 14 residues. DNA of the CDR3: TGTGCCAGCCGCCCCCGAGGCTACACCGGGGAGCTGTTTTTT. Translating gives CASRPRGYTGELFF. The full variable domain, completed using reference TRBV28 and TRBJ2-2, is DVKVTQSSRYLVKRTGEKVFLECVQDMDHENMFWYRQDPGLGLRLIYFSYDVKMKEKGDIPEGYSVSREKKERFSLILESASTNQTSMYLCASRPRGYTGELFFGEGSRLTVL.

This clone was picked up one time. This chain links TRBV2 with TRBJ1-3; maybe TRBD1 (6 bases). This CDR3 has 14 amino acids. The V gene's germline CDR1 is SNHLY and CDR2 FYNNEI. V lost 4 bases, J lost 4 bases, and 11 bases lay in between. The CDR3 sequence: CASSGQGYGNTIYF. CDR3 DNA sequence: TGTGCCAGCAGTGGTCAGGGGTACGGAAACACCATATATTTT. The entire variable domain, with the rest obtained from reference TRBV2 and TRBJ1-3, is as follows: EPEVTQTPSHQVTQMGQEVILRCVPISNHLYFYWYRQILGQKVEFLVSFYNNEISEKSEIFDDQFSVERPDGSNFTLKIRSTKLEDSAMYFCASSGQGYGNTIYFGEGSWLTVV.

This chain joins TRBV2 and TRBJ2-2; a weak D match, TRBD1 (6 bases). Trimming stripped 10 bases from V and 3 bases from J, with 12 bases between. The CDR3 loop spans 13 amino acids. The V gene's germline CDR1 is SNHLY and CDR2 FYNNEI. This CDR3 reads CAIRDTYTGELFF. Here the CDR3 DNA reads TGTGCCATCCGGGACACCTACACCGGGGAGCTGTTTTTT.

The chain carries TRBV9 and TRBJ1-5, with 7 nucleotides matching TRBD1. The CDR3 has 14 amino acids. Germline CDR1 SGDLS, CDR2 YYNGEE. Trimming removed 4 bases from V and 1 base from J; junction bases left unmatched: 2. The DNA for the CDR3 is TGTGCCAGCAGCCCGACAGGGAGCAATCAGCCCCAGCATTTT. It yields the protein CASSPTGSNQPQHF. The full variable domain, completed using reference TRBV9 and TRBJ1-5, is DSGVTQTPKHLITATGQRVTLRCSPRSGDLSVYWYQQSLDQGLQFLIQYYNGEERAKGNILERFSAQQFPDLHSELNLSSLELGDSALYFCASSPTGSNQPQHFGDGTRLSIL.

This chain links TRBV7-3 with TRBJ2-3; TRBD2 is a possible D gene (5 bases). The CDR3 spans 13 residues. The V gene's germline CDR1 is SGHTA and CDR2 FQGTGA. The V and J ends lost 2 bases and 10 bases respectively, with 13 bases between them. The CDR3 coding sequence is TGTGCCAGCAGCTTAGGAGGCGGAAGCGCGCAGTATTTT. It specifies CASSLGGGSAQYF.

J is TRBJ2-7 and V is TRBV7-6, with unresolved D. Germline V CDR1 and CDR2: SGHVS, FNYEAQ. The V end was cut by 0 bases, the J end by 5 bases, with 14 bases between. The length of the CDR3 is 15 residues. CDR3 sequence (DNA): TGTGCCAGCAGCTTAGCGAATACGGGTATGGACGAGCAGTACTTC. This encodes CASSLANTGMDEQYF.

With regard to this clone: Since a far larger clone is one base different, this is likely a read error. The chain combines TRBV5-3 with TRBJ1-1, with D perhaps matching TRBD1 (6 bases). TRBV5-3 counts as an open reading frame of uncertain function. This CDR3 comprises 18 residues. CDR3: CARGFSPTGQTPNTEAFF. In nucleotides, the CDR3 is TGTGCCAGAGGCTTTTCTCCCACAGGGCAAACCCCGAACACTGAAGCTTTCTTT.

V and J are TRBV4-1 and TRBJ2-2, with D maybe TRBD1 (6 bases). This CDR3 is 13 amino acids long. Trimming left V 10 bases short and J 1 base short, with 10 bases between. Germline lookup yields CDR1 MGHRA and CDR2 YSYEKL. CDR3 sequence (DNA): TGCGCCACCTCGGACAGGAACACCGGGGAGCTGTTTTTT. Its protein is CATSDRNTGELFF.

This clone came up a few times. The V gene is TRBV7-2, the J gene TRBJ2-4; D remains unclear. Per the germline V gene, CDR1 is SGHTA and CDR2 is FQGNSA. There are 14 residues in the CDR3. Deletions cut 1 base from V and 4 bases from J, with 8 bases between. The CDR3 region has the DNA TGTGCCAGCAGCTTAGGATCGGAAAAAAACATTCAGTACTTC. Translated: CASSLGSEKNIQYF.

The CDR3 spells CASSQVSPSRWSTGELFF. DNA of the CDR3: TGTGCCAGCAGCCAAGTGTCCCCGTCTAGGTGGAGCACCGGGGAGCTGTTTTTT. This chain joins TRBV14 and TRBJ2-2, with D unclear. This CDR3 contains 18 residues. Germline V lookup: CDR1 SGHDN, CDR2 FVKESK. Trimming left V 1 base short and J 4 bases short, with 19 bases between.

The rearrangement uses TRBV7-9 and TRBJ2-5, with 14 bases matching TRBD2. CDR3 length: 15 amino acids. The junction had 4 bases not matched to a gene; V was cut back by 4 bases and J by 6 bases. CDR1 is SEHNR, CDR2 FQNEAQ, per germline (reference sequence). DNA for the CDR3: TGTGCCAGCAGCTGGGGACTAGCGGGAGAACAGACCCAGTACTTC. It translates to CASSWGLAGEQTQYF.

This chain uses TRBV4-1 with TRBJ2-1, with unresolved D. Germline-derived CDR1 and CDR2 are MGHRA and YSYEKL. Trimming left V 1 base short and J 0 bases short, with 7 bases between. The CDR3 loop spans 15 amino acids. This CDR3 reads CASSQVLISYNEQFF. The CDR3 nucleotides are TGCGCCAGCAGCCAAGTTCTCATCTCCTACAATGAGCAGTTCTTC.